These T cell receptor beta chains were read from a single sample in a study of vaccination effects on CD4 cells after COVID-19. Which antigens these TCRs recognize remains unknown. Sequencing used immunoSEQ multiplex PCR; TCRdb keeps in-frame clones, though not all of them. The sample consists of around 33,000 clones, roughly four fifths of them appearing once. Sample: CD4+ T cells from PBMCs cultured with HCoV-NL63 spike peptides, taken after COVID-19 vaccination. The source is a human donor who received a COVID-19 vaccine. Some clones in this sample may be carry-over from other donors' samples. CDR3s include the opening cysteine and the closing phenylalanine or tryptophan. Fields, in order: clone size, V gene, D gene, CDR3 length, J gene, CDR3 protein, CDR3 DNA. The D gene is left open where the match is weak. Expanded clones are given a class, and other clones once, few, many or no size at all.

clone size: NA
V gene: TRBV2
D gene: TRBD1
CDR3 length: 16
J gene: TRBJ2-1
CDR3 protein: CASSRGTGTLYNEQFF
CDR3 DNA: TGTGCCAGCAGCCGCGGGACAGGGACATTATACAATGAGCAGTTCTTC

clone size: NA
V gene: TRBV4-1
D gene: NA
CDR3 length: 15
J gene: TRBJ1-1
CDR3 protein: CASSHTGLGDTEAFF
CDR3 DNA: TGCGCCAGCAGCCATACAGGGTTGGGGGACACTGAAGCTTTCTTT

clone size: NA
V gene: TRBV19
D gene: NA
CDR3 length: 15
J gene: TRBJ1-3
CDR3 protein: CASQGRSASGNTIYF
CDR3 DNA: TGTGCCAGTCAGGGCCGATCCGCCTCTGGAAACACCATATATTTT

clone size: NA
V gene: TRBV18
D gene: NA
CDR3 length: 13
J gene: TRBJ2-2
CDR3 protein: CASSSERTGELFF
CDR3 DNA: TGTGCCAGCTCATCCGAGAGAACCGGGGAGCTGTTTTTT

clone size: NA
V gene: TRBV7-2
D gene: NA
CDR3 length: 17
J gene: TRBJ2-2
CDR3 protein: CASSLAAGSLKTGELFF
CDR3 DNA: TGTGCCAGCAGCTTAGCGGCGGGGAGCCTTAAGACCGGGGAGCTGTTTTTT

clone size: NA
V gene: TRBV5-1
D gene: TRBD2
CDR3 length: 17
J gene: TRBJ2-5
CDR3 protein: CASSGGGLAAQQETQYF
CDR3 DNA: TGCGCCAGCAGCGGGGGGGGACTAGCGGCACAACAAGAGACCCAGTACTTC

clone size: NA
V gene: TRBV7-9
D gene: TRBD1
CDR3 length: 16
J gene: TRBJ1-1
CDR3 protein: CASTDGTGDLNTEAFF
CDR3 DNA: TGTGCCAGCACCGACGGGACAGGGGACTTGAACACTGAAGCTTTCTTT

clone size: NA
V gene: TRBV7-3
D gene: NA
CDR3 length: 13
J gene: TRBJ1-4
CDR3 protein: CASSLYFGEKLFF
CDR3 DNA: TGTGCCAGCAGCTTATATTTCGGGGAAAAACTGTTTTTT

clone size: NA
V gene: TRBV6-5
D gene: NA
CDR3 length: 15
J gene: TRBJ1-3
CDR3 protein: CASSPLQGGGNTIYF
CDR3 DNA: TGTGCCAGCAGTCCTCTTCAGGGCGGTGGAAACACCATATATTTT

clone size: NA
V gene: TRBV6-5
D gene: NA
CDR3 length: 13
J gene: TRBJ2-5
CDR3 protein: CASSLDFQETQYF
CDR3 DNA: TGTGCCAGCAGCCTAGATTTCCAAGAGACCCAGTACTTC

clone size: once
V gene: TRBV29-1
D gene: TRBD2
CDR3 length: 14
J gene: TRBJ2-2
CDR3 protein: CSYRAGGVSGELFF
CDR3 DNA: TGCAGCTATAGAGCGGGGGGGGTCTCCGGGGAGCTGTTTTTT

clone size: NA
V gene: TRBV29-1
D gene: NA
CDR3 length: 14
J gene: TRBJ1-2
CDR3 protein: CSVPPAQGGDGYTF
CDR3 DNA: TGCAGCGTTCCCCCAGCACAGGGTGGGGATGGCTACACCTTC

clone size: NA
V gene: TRBV2
D gene: TRBD1
CDR3 length: 16
J gene: TRBJ2-4
CDR3 protein: CASRRGQGLAKNIQYF
CDR3 DNA: TGTGCCAGCAGGCGAGGACAGGGACTAGCCAAAAACATTCAGTACTTC

clone size: NA
V gene: TRBV13
D gene: TRBD1
CDR3 length: 15
J gene: TRBJ1-2
CDR3 protein: CASSLFRDRYYGYTF
CDR3 DNA: TGTGCCAGCAGCTTATTTAGGGACAGATACTATGGCTACACCTTC

clone size: NA
V gene: TRBV9
D gene: TRBD1
CDR3 length: 15
J gene: TRBJ2-3
CDR3 protein: CASSVGQGFADTQYF
CDR3 DNA: TGTGCCAGCAGCGTCGGACAGGGATTCGCAGATACGCAGTATTTT

clone size: NA
V gene: TRBV4-3
D gene: TRBD1
CDR3 length: 17
J gene: TRBJ2-3
CDR3 protein: CASSHLGPGQGLDTQYF
CDR3 DNA: TGCGCCAGCAGCCACCTTGGACCGGGACAGGGGCTCGATACGCAGTATTTT

clone size: NA
V gene: TRBV5-1
D gene: NA
CDR3 length: 13
J gene: TRBJ2-5
CDR3 protein: CASSSGSLQTQYF
CDR3 DNA: TGCGCCAGCAGCTCCGGATCCCTGCAGACCCAGTACTTC

clone size: NA
V gene: TRBV5-5
D gene: NA
CDR3 length: 16
J gene: TRBJ2-1
CDR3 protein: CASSLTGTRSYNEQFF
CDR3 DNA: TGTGCCAGCAGCCTGACCGGGACAAGGTCTTACAATGAGCAGTTCTTC